The 29 T cell receptor beta chains reported below all come from one sample, sequenced in a study of regulatory and conventional T cells in RAG deficiency (dated by TCRdb to 2016 to 2017). Libraries were prepared through the immunoSEQ multiplex PCR assay. Here the immuneACCESS table is served through TCRdb, limited to in-frame sequences with V and J called. Missing clones are a known gap in these copies; in checked studies unresolved V genes cover under half, and the rest lacks a known reason. This sample holds 45,000 or so clones; about nine tenths were observed only once. Approximately 0.51% of the sample is taken by the ten largest. Before genomic DNA extraction, conventional CD4+ T cells were isolated from blood as CD25-low CD127-high cells. The same sample was also studied in work on regulatory T cells. As the second paper documents: The multiplex PCR used 52 forward TRBV primers and 13 reverse TRBJ primers, with assay-based and computational corrections for amplification bias.

Sequencing was carried out using CD4+ effector T cells sorted from blood. The receptors shown here come from a human donor in good health.

The chain recombines TRBV5-4 with TRBJ2-1; TRBD2 might be the D (6 bases). This CDR3 spans 14 amino acids. Germline V gene lookup returns CDR1 SGHNT and CDR2 YYREEE (reference sequence). Trimming took off 4 bases at V and 10 bases at J, with 18 bases between the two ends. CDR3 sequence: CASSPRRERVEQFF. The DNA of the CDR3 is TGTGCCAGCAGCCCGCGACGAGAGCGGGTAGAGCAGTTCTTC. The variable domain in full, with the rest retrieved from reference TRBV5-4 and TRBJ2-1, is ETGVTQSPTHLIKTRGQQVTLRCSSQSGHNTVSWYQQALGQGPQFIFQYYREEENGRGNFPPRFSGLQFPNYSSELNVNALELDDSALYLCASSPRRERVEQFFGPGTRLTVL.

The CDR3 loop is CATRLYGAGETQYF. Here the CDR3 DNA reads TGTGCCACCAGATTGTACGGGGCGGGAGAGACCCAGTACTTC. The genes are TRBV15 and TRBJ2-5; D may correspond to TRBD1 or TRBD2 (5 bases each). The V and J ends lost 6 bases and 4 bases respectively, with 15 bases between them. This CDR3 contains 14 residues. Germline-derived CDR1 and CDR2 are LNHNV and YYDKDF (reference sequence). The entire variable domain, with the rest obtained from reference TRBV15 and TRBJ2-5, is as follows: DAMVIQNPRYQVTQFGKPVTLSCSQTLNHNVMYWYQQKSSQAPKLLFHYYDKDFNNEADTPDNFQSRRPNTSFCFLDIRSPGLGDTAMYLCATRLYGAGETQYFGPGTRLLVL.

V gene TRBV2 combines with J gene TRBJ2-1; TRBD1 matches 9 bases. The CDR3 totals 14 residues. CDR1 is SNHLY, CDR2 FYNNEI, per germline. After removal of 6 bases from V and 7 bases from J, the junction contained 7 bases not matched to a gene. In DNA form, the CDR3 reads TGTGCCAGCAGGGGACAGGGTGCAATGAATGAGCAGTTCTTC. Translated, it gives CASRGQGAMNEQFF.

The chain has TRBV5-7 and TRBJ1-1; tentative D call: TRBD1 (6 bases). TRBV5-7 is an ORF; its function is uncertain. Deletions cut 4 bases from V and 4 bases from J, with 14 bases between. CDR3 length: 14 amino acids. The CDR3 protein is CASSRAGVSTEAFF. The DNA for the CDR3 is TGTGCCAGCAGCCGCGCAGGGGTTAGCACTGAAGCTTTCTTT.

This sequence joins TRBV7-2 and TRBJ2-1, with 7 bases aligning to TRBD2. J lost 10 bases, V lost 0 bases, and 9 bases had no gene match. CDR1 and CDR2 from the germline V gene are SGHTA and FQGNSA. The CDR3 length is 15 residues. This chain's CDR3 is CASSLAGGGTLEQFF. The CDR3 nucleotides read TGTGCCAGCAGCTTAGCGGGGGGAGGGACTTTGGAGCAGTTCTTC.

V is TRBV6-5 and J is TRBJ1-2; D gene unclear. The CDR3 totals 14 residues. Germline V gene lookup returns CDR1 MNHEY and CDR2 SVGAGI. Trimming removed 6 bases at V and 1 base at J, with 12 bases between. This chain's CDR3 is CASSLNRINYGYTF. CDR3 in DNA: TGTGCCAGCAGCCTTAACAGAATTAACTATGGCTACACCTTC.

The chain combines TRBV5-8 with TRBJ2-1, with D tentatively TRBD1 or TRBD2 (5 bases each). V shed 4 bases and J shed 6 bases, with 20 bases lying between them. Germline CDR1 and CDR2: SGHTS and YDEGEE. The CDR3 has 16 amino acids. DNA of the CDR3: TGTGCCAGCAGCCCGATTTATATTCGAGGGGCCAATGAGCAGTTCTTC. It yields the protein CASSPIYIRGANEQFF.

The genes are TRBV7-2 and TRBJ2-1; 11 bases match TRBD2. Germline V CDR1 and CDR2: SGHTA, FQGNSA. This CDR3 region has 16 residues. The ends lost 4 bases at V and 10 bases at J; junction bases unmatched: 12. Here the CDR3 reads CASSSGLADTWKEQFF. CDR3 DNA: TGTGCCAGCAGCTCGGGACTAGCGGACACCTGGAAGGAGCAGTTCTTC.

This sequence joins TRBV7-9 and TRBJ2-2; 8 nucleotides align to TRBD1. Losses at the gene ends were 0 bases for V and 3 bases for J; bases not matched to a gene: 9. From germline, CDR1 is SEHNR and CDR2 FQNEAQ (reference sequence). There are 18 residues in the CDR3. CDR3 region: CASSLARNDRGYTGELFF. Here the CDR3 DNA reads TGTGCCAGCAGCTTAGCGCGTAATGACAGGGGTTACACCGGGGAGCTGTTTTTT.

The V gene is TRBV7-9, the J gene TRBJ2-5; the match to TRBD2 covers 7 bases. CDR3 length: 16 residues. Germline V lookup: CDR1 SEHNR, CDR2 FQNEAQ (reference sequence). The J segment lost 4 bases and the V segment lost 6 bases, leaving 14 bases of the junction unmatched. The chain's CDR3 is CASRIFWRERGETQYF. CDR3 in DNA: TGTGCCAGCAGGATCTTTTGGCGGGAGAGGGGAGAGACCCAGTACTTC.

This clone was found a few times. V gene TRBV7-8 combines with J gene TRBJ1-5, with 7 bases that match TRBD1. This CDR3 has 16 amino acids. The J segment lost 2 bases and the V segment lost 5 bases, leaving 9 bases of the junction unmatched. The germline CDR1 and CDR2 sequences are SGHVS and FQNEAQ. This CDR3 is CASSPDRVSGNQPQHF. The CDR3 DNA reads TGTGCCAGCAGCCCCGACAGGGTTTCGGGCAATCAGCCCCAGCATTTT.

This chain links TRBV5-6 with TRBJ2-2; maybe TRBD2 (5 bases). The germline V and J ends were trimmed by 4 bases and 1 base, with 17 bases remaining between them. Germline V gene sequence: CDR1 SGHDT, CDR2 YYEEEE. The CDR3 extends over 17 amino acids. The CDR3 nucleotides read TGTGCCAGCAGCATCATCCAAGGACGGGGGAACACCGGGGAGCTGTTTTTT. Its translation is CASSIIQGRGNTGELFF. Supplemented by reference TRBV5-6 and TRBJ2-2, the full variable domain reads DAGVTQSPTHLIKTRGQQVTLRCSPKSGHDTVSWYQQALGQGPQFIFQYYEEEERQRGNFPDRFSGHQFPNYSSELNVNALLLGDSALYLCASSIIQGRGNTGELFFGEGSRLTVL.

This rearrangement joins TRBV6-6 to TRBJ1-5, with D uncertain. Germline V gene data show CDR1 as MNHNY and CDR2 as SVGAGI (reference sequence). Trimming removed 2 bases at V and 4 bases at J, with 12 bases between. This CDR3 spans 15 amino acids. The DNA for the CDR3 is TGTGCCAGCAGTTACGCCCCCCGAACAAATCAGCCCCAGCATTTT. Amino acids: CASSYAPRTNQPQHF.

The chain employs TRBV6-1 and TRBJ1-2; the D gene is possibly TRBD1 (5 bases). The germline V gene has CDR1 MNHNS and CDR2 SASEGT. The CDR3 spans 16 residues. With 2 bases removed from V and 3 bases from J, the gap between germline ends came to 16 bases. CDR3: CASSERSRGRDYGYTF. In nucleotides, the CDR3 is TGTGCCAGCAGTGAAAGGAGTAGGGGCAGGGACTATGGCTACACCTTC.

V gene TRBV9 combines with J gene TRBJ2-3; D is uncertain. Looked up from germline, CDR1 is SGDLS and CDR2 is YYNGEE. The CDR3 is made up of 11 amino acids. The germline V and J ends were trimmed by 0 bases and 6 bases, with 2 bases remaining between them. CDR3 protein: CASSVVDTQYF. CDR3 bases: TGTGCCAGCAGCGTAGTTGATACGCAGTATTTT.

The chain couples TRBV5-8 to TRBJ1-5, with no clear D. This CDR3 spans 17 amino acids. Germline CDR1 reads SGHTS; CDR2 reads YDEGEE. Trimming cost V 1 base and J 0 bases, with 14 bases left between them. The CDR3 is CASSLKLIGDSNQPQHF. Written as DNA, the CDR3 is TGTGCCAGCAGCTTGAAGCTCATCGGGGATAGCAATCAGCCCCAGCATTTT.

The CDR3: CASSLGTGNTEAFF. The DNA of the CDR3 is TGCGCCAGCAGCTTGGGGACAGGGAACACTGAAGCTTTCTTT. The J gene is TRBJ1-1, the V gene TRBV5-1, with 7 bases matching TRBD1. Germline CDR1 reads SGHRS; CDR2 reads YFSETQ. V shed 0 bases, J shed 1 base, and the junction held 0 bases outside the gene matches. CDR3 length: 14 amino acids.

The CDR3 nucleotides read TGTGCCAGCAGTTTACAACCCAACGACAATTCACCCCTCCACTTT. Amino acid sequence: CASSLQPNDNSPLHF. The chain links TRBV27 to TRBJ1-6; D is undetermined. Looked up from germline, CDR1 is MNHEY and CDR2 is SMNVEV (reference sequence). This CDR3 has 15 residues. Trimming pared 2 bases from V and 7 bases from J, leaving 12 bases between.

The V call is TRBV7-3, the J call TRBJ2-5; 12 bases map to TRBD1. V lost 3 bases, J lost 5 bases, and 4 bases stayed unmatched. The CDR3 length is 15 residues. Germline V gene sequence: CDR1 SGHTA, CDR2 FQGTGA. Written as DNA, the CDR3 is TGTGCCAGCAGCTTGGGACAGGGGGCCATGGAGACCCAGTACTTC. It encodes CASSLGQGAMETQYF.

The chain has TRBV9 and TRBJ1-3, with D unresolved. The CDR3 has 14 amino acids. V lost 0 bases and J 3 bases, leaving 7 bases between the germline ends. Germline loops: CDR1 SGDLS, CDR2 YYNGEE. The CDR3 bases are TGTGCCAGCAGCGTAGCGAGTAATGGAAACACCATATATTTT. As protein: CASSVASNGNTIYF.

V usage is TRBV11-3 and J usage is TRBJ2-7, with D unresolved. The length of the CDR3 is 15 residues. Deletions cut 4 bases from V and 2 bases from J, with 15 bases between. Germline loops: CDR1 SGHNT, CDR2 YENEEA. The CDR3 coding sequence is TGTGCCAGCAGCTCCGTTTTGTCGCGGACCTACGAGCAGTACTTC. It encodes CASSSVLSRTYEQYF.

The genes are TRBV6-1 and TRBJ2-1; 11 bases fit TRBD1. V was pared by 7 bases and J by 7 bases, with 6 bases of the junction left unmatched. This CDR3 has 14 amino acids. Germline V gene data show CDR1 as MNHNS and CDR2 as SASEGT. CDR3 sequence: CASIRDRGRNEQFF. The DNA of the CDR3 is TGTGCCAGCATCCGGGACAGGGGGAGGAATGAGCAGTTCTTC.

The chain has TRBV15 and TRBJ2-2; TRBD2 might be the D (6 bases). Trimming left V 5 bases short and J 7 bases short, with 17 bases between. CDR3 length: 15 residues. Germline CDR1 LNHNV, CDR2 YYDKDF (reference sequence). CDR3 amino acids: CATSPRPGGIGELFF. Written as DNA, the CDR3 is TGTGCCACCAGCCCCCGCCCTGGAGGGATCGGGGAGCTGTTTTTT.

This chain connects TRBV6-1 to TRBJ1-1, with 7 nucleotides matching TRBD1. The CDR3 sequence is 14 residues long. The germline gives CDR1 MNHNS, CDR2 SASEGT. Trimming removed 6 bases from V and 9 bases from J; junction bases left unmatched: 13. CDR3 DNA: TGTGCCAGCAGCCCCCAGGCCTGGACAGGTAAAGCTTTCTTT. Translating gives CASSPQAWTGKAFF.

The chain recombines TRBV27 with TRBJ1-2; D gene ambiguous. V shed 2 bases and J shed 3 bases, with 13 bases lying between them. The germline V gene encodes CDR1 MNHEY and CDR2 SMNVEV (reference sequence). CDR3 size: 15 residues. The CDR3 nucleotides read TGTGCCAGCAGTTTAATGGGAGCCACCGACTATGGCTACACCTTC. Its translation is CASSLMGATDYGYTF.

CDR3 protein: CASITYGGNEQFF. For the CDR3, the DNA is TGTGCCAGCATCACCTATGGGGGCAATGAGCAGTTCTTC. The chain recombines TRBV5-4 with TRBJ2-1; D might be TRBD1 or TRBD2, each matching 5 bases. The CDR3 spans 13 residues. Trimming pared 6 bases from V and 6 bases from J, leaving 13 bases between. Germline CDR1 SGHNT, CDR2 YYREEE (reference sequence).

The chain employs TRBV2 and TRBJ1-5; a weak D match, TRBD1 (5 bases). CDR1 SNHLY and CDR2 FYNNEI come from the germline V gene. V dropped 2 bases and J dropped 0 bases, with 11 bases sitting between them. This CDR3 region has 16 residues. This CDR3 is CASSEQGRNSNQPQHF. Written as DNA, the CDR3 is TGTGCCAGCAGTGAACAGGGCCGAAATAGCAATCAGCCCCAGCATTTT.

V usage is TRBV7-2 and J usage is TRBJ1-1, with D possibly being TRBD1 (5 bases). V was shortened by 4 bases and J by 5 bases, with 14 bases between the two germline ends. Germline CDR1 SGHTA, CDR2 FQGNSA. The CDR3 has 14 amino acids. CDR3 sequence: CASSSGTWGTEAFF. The DNA of the CDR3 is TGTGCCAGCAGCTCCGGCACCTGGGGGACTGAAGCTTTCTTT.

This chain joins TRBV30 and TRBJ2-2; D call uncertain. Trimming removed 3 bases at V and 1 base at J, with 9 bases between. The CDR3 sequence is 14 residues long. Germline V gene sequence: CDR1 GTSNPN, CDR2 SVGIG (reference sequence). The CDR3 is CAWRSLKNTGELFF. The CDR3 bases are TGTGCCTGGAGAAGCCTTAAGAACACCGGGGAGCTGTTTTTT.